Following are 15 T cell receptor beta chains from one sample sequenced in a study of T cell changes during pregnancy in multiple sclerosis. The protocol was immunoSEQ multiplex PCR, while the TCRdb copy is restricted to in-frame clones and leaves out a portion. Altogether around 61,000 clones are present, around nine tenths being singletons, with the ten largest covering 5.3%. Specimen: peripheral blood from another person, used as feeder cells. Source of these receptors: a human donor whose cells served as feeder cells for cultures in a pregnancy study.

The V call is TRBV6-1, the J call TRBJ1-1; 8 bases are shared with TRBD1. The CDR3 is 13 amino acids. V lost 6 bases, J lost 3 bases, and 3 bases stayed unmatched. Germline CDR1 MNHNS, CDR2 SASEGT. Here the CDR3 DNA reads TGTGCCAGCAGGGAGACAGGGGACACTGAAGCTTTCTTT. Amino acids: CASRETGDTEAFF.

The V and J genes are TRBV9 and TRBJ1-6; weak D call: TRBD1 (6 bases). The CDR3 loop spans 17 amino acids. Germline values: CDR1 SGDLS, CDR2 YYNGEE. The V end was cut by 0 bases, the J end by 4 bases, with 14 bases between. For the CDR3, the DNA is TGTGCCAGCAGCGTAGTGGCAGGGGAGCCTTATAATTCACCCCTCCACTTT. Protein: CASSVVAGEPYNSPLHF.

The chain employs TRBV12-5 and TRBJ2-1; TRBD1 agrees at 9 bases. The germline V gene encodes CDR1 LGHNT and CDR2 FRNRAP. With V trimmed by 1 base and J by 6 bases, 7 bases remained unmatched. The CDR3 totals 16 residues. CDR3 sequence (DNA): TGTGCTAGTGGTTTGGGCGGACAGGGGTCGGTCAATGAGCAGTTCTTC. It translates to CASGLGGQGSVNEQFF.

CDR3 sequence: CASSYRGQGTYEQYF. The CDR3 nucleotides are TGTGCCAGCAGTTATCGAGGACAGGGGACCTACGAGCAGTACTTC. The chain has TRBV6-5 and TRBJ2-7, with TRBD1 identical over 9 bases. In germline, CDR1 is MNHEY, CDR2 SVGAGI. The CDR3 is 15 amino acids. Trimming at V came to 3 bases and at J to 2 bases, leaving 5 bases not matched to a gene.

The gene calls are TRBV18 and TRBJ1-2; TRBD1 agrees at 7 bases. V shed 4 bases and J 6 bases; nucleotides not matched to a gene: 5. The CDR3 totals 13 residues. CDR1 KGHSH and CDR2 LQKENI come from the germline V gene. As DNA, the CDR3 is TGTGCCAGCTCACTCCCTACAGGGGATGGCTACACCTTC. Translating gives CASSLPTGDGYTF.

This chain connects TRBV7-8 to TRBJ1-2; D uncertain. V was cut by 5 bases and J by 4 bases, with 17 bases left in between. Germline-derived CDR1 and CDR2 are SGHVS and FQNEAQ. CDR3 length: 15 residues. The CDR3 sequence: CASSPGGISGYGYTF. The CDR3 coding sequence is TGTGCCAGCAGCCCAGGCGGGATATCAGGCTATGGCTACACCTTC.

Concerning this clone: In the same sample, other DNA sequences code for this CDR3. J is TRBJ2-7 and V is TRBV9; 11 positions agree with TRBD1. The CDR3 extends over 15 amino acids. Germline V gene lookup returns CDR1 SGDLS and CDR2 YYNGEE. J lost 1 base, V lost 2 bases, and 2 bases had no gene match. The CDR3 DNA is TGTGCCAGCAGCGTCGGACAGGGGGCATCCTACGAGCAGTACTTC. It translates to CASSVGQGASYEQYF.

The chain has TRBV27 and TRBJ1-1; unclear D gene. The CDR3 is 14 amino acids. Germline CDR1 MNHEY, CDR2 SMNVEV (reference sequence). Trimming took 2 bases from V and 1 from J, leaving 8 bases between them. The CDR3 is CASSLAGGNTEAFF. CDR3 DNA sequence: TGTGCCAGCAGTTTAGCTGGCGGGAACACTGAAGCTTTCTTT.

The rearrangement uses TRBV7-9 and TRBJ2-5; a weak D match, TRBD2 (6 bases). Between the trimmed V and J ends, which lost 1 base and 4 bases, there was a span of 10 bases. CDR1 is SEHNR and CDR2 is FQNEAQ in the germline V gene (reference sequence). This CDR3 region has 14 residues. The CDR3 DNA is TGTGCCAGCAGCTTAGTCGGGGGATCAGAGACCCAGTACTTC. Its translation is CASSLVGGSETQYF.

This chain joins TRBV5-6 and TRBJ2-5, with 7 bases lining up with TRBD2. The CDR3 length is 14 residues. V was clipped by 4 bases and J by 1 base; unmatched bases: 4. Germline-derived CDR1 and CDR2 are SGHDT and YYEEEE. CDR3 region: CASSPAGVQETQYF. CDR3 nucleotide sequence: TGTGCCAGCAGCCCGGCGGGGGTCCAAGAGACCCAGTACTTC. The variable domain in full, completed from reference TRBV5-6 and TRBJ2-5, reads DAGVTQSPTHLIKTRGQQVTLRCSPKSGHDTVSWYQQALGQGPQFIFQYYEEEERQRGNFPDRFSGHQFPNYSSELNVNALLLGDSALYLCASSPAGVQETQYFGPGTRLLVL.

The chain links TRBV7-3 to TRBJ1-1; D perhaps matches TRBD1 (6 bases). The length of the CDR3 is 16 residues. Germline CDR1 reads SGHTA; CDR2 reads FQGTGA. Trimming took 3 bases from V and 6 from J, leaving 20 bases between them. In nucleotides, the CDR3 is TGTGCCAGCAGCTTTGGCCCGCCTGGCAGGGGCGCTGAAGCTTTCTTT. It specifies CASSFGPPGRGAEAFF.

The chain joins TRBV15 to TRBJ2-1, with D maybe TRBD1 (6 bases). In germline, CDR1 is LNHNV, CDR2 YYDKDF (reference sequence). This CDR3 has 13 residues. Trimming stripped 4 bases from V and 7 bases from J, with 11 bases between. CDR3 loop: CATSTTQGNEQFF. CDR3 DNA: TGTGCCACCAGCACGACACAGGGAAATGAGCAGTTCTTC.

The rearrangement links TRBV28 to TRBJ2-1; 13 positions agree with TRBD2. Trimming at V came to 6 bases and at J to 8 bases, leaving 7 bases not matched to a gene. Germline V lookup: CDR1 MDHEN, CDR2 SYDVKM. This CDR3 comprises 15 residues. The CDR3, as DNA: TGTGCCAGCAGCCACACTAGCGGGGGGGCGGATGAGCAGTTCTTC. Its protein product is CASSHTSGGADEQFF.

The chain has TRBV19 and TRBJ2-7, with D tentatively TRBD2 (6 bases). CDR1 LNHDA and CDR2 SQIVND come from the germline V gene (reference sequence). The CDR3 runs 15 residues. V lost 6 bases and J lost 1, with 16 bases in between. In DNA, the CDR3 is TGTGCCAGTAGGGAGACGGACGGAGGGTCCTACGAGCAGTACTTC. It specifies CASRETDGGSYEQYF. The entire variable domain, with the rest obtained from reference TRBV19 and TRBJ2-7, is as follows: DGGITQSPKYLFRKEGQNVTLSCEQNLNHDAMYWYRQDPGQGLRLIYYSQIVNDFQKGDIAEGYSVSREKKESFPLTVTSAQKNPTAFYLCASRETDGGSYEQYFGPGTRLTVT.

The chain joins TRBV4-2 to TRBJ1-2; D is uncertain. The CDR3 has 14 amino acids. Germline CDR1 and CDR2: LGHNA and YNFKEQ. V lost 0 bases, J lost 4 bases, and 9 bases lay in between. The CDR3 reads CASSQEDGSYGYTF. In nucleotides, the CDR3 is TGTGCCAGCAGCCAAGAGGACGGATCCTATGGCTACACCTTC.